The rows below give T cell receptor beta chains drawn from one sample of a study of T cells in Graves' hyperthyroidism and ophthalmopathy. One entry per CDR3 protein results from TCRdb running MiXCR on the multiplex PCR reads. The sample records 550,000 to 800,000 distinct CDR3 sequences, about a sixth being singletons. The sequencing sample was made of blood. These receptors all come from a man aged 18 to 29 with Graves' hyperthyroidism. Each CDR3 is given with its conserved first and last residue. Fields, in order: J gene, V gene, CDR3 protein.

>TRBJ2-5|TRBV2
CASTSRGLGETQYF
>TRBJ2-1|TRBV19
CASSILTGGRSYNEQFF
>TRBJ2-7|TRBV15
CATSTSGSEQYF
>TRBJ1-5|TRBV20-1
CSARVGPAGNQPQHF
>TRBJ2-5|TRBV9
CASSVAANQETQYF
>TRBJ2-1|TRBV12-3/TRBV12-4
CASSTGSSYNEQFF
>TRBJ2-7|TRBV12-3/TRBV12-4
CASSSSPRTLYEQYF
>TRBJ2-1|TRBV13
CASSSSSGSSYNEQFF
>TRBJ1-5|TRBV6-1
CASSEQGQSPRQPQHF
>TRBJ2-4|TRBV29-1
CTLGRPSGIQYF
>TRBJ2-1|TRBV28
CASSSLALSSYNEQFF
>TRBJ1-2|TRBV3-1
CASSPGQGQGGYTF